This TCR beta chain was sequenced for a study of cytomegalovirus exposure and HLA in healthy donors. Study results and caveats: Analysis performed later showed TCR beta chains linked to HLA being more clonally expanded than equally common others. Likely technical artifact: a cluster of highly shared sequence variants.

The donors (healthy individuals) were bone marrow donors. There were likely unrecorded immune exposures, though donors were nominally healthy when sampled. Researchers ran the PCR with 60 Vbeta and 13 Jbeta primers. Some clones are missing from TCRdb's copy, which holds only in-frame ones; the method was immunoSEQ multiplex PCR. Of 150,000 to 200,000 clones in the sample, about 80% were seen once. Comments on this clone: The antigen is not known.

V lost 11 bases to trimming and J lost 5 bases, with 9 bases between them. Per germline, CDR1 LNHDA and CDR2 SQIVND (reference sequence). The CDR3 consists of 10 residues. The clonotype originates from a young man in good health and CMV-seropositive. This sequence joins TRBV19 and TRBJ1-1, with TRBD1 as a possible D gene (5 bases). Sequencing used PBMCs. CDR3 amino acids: CACGHTEAFF. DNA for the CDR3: TGTGCCTGCGGACATACTGAAGCTTTCTTT.